The 5 T cell receptor beta chains below were found in one sample sequenced in a study of blood T cell repertoires in COVID-19. This table comes from immunoSEQ multiplex PCR, and its TCRdb copy is limited to in-frame clones, with some not included. Of about 440,000 clones listed, roughly 85% are singletons. The material sequenced was PBMCs or T cells enriched from blood (not recorded which). The source is a woman under 30 with acute COVID-19.

This clone came up once. V is TRBV7-8 and J is TRBJ2-1; TRBD2 agrees at 9 bases. The ends lost 4 bases at V and 5 bases at J; junction bases unmatched: 6. Germline V CDR1 and CDR2: SGHVS, FQNEAQ. The CDR3 covers 15 residues. The CDR3 reads CASSSVAGVHNEQFF. The CDR3 DNA follows: TGTGCCAGCAGCTCCGTAGCGGGAGTCCACAATGAGCAGTTCTTC.

CDR3 nucleotides: TGTGCCAGCAGTGTTGGGACAGGTACTGAAGCTTTCTTT. Amino acids: CASSVGTGTEAFF. The chain uses TRBV25-1 and TRBJ1-1, with 8 bases fitting TRBD1. The CDR3 totals 13 residues. The ends lost 4 bases at V and 5 bases at J; junction bases unmatched: 3. CDR1 and CDR2 from the germline V gene are MGHDK and SYGVNS.

A few counts support this clone. V is TRBV9 and J is TRBJ2-5, with TRBD2 matching 13 bases. The CDR3 runs to 17 residues. Trimming removed 3 bases from V and 5 bases from J; junction bases left unmatched: 10. Germline V gene lookup returns CDR1 SGDLS and CDR2 YYNGEE. Here the CDR3 reads CASSGQLAGGVWETQYF. The CDR3 nucleotides read TGTGCCAGCAGCGGCCAACTAGCGGGGGGGGTCTGGGAGACCCAGTACTTC.

V usage is TRBV3-1 (or the pseudogene TRBV3-2) and J usage is TRBJ1-5; 8 nucleotides line up with TRBD1. Germline CDR1 LGHDT, CDR2 YNNKEL (reference sequence). The V gene end was trimmed by 5 bases and the J gene end by 4 bases; junction bases not matched to a gene: 4. CDR3 length equals 14 residues. The CDR3 loop is CASSGTGFNQPQHF. The CDR3 nucleotides are TGTGCCAGCAGCGGGACAGGCTTTAATCAGCCCCAGCATTTT.

As for this clone: A read error may produce the germline difference seen at one junction end. The CDR3 loop reads CASSEDRAELDTQYF. The CDR3 nucleotides are TGTGCCAGCAGCGAAGACAGGGCGGAACTCGATACGCAGTATTTT. V is TRBV2 and J is TRBJ2-3, with 7 bases fitting TRBD1. The V gene's germline CDR1 is SNHLY and CDR2 FYNNEI. This CDR3 has 15 amino acids.